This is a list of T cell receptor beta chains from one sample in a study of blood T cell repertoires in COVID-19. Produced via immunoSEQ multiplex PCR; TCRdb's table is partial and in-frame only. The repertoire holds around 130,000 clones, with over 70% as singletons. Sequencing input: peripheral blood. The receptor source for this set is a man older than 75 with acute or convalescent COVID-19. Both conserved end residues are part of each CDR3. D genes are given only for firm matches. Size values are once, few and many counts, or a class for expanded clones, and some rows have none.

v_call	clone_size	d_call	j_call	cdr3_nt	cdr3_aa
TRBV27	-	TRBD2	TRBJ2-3	TGTGCCAGCCAAGCCTTACTAGCGGGGGGGCCGGGGGTCACAGATACGCAGTATTTT	CASQALLAGGPGVTDTQYF
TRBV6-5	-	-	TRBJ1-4	TGTGCCAGCAGTTACGGGGGAGGGGTGGTCGAAAAACTGTTTTTT	CASSYGGGVVEKLFF
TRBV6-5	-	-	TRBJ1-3	TGTGCCAGCAGAAGGACAGACAACTCTGGAAACACCATATATTTT	CASRRTDNSGNTIYF
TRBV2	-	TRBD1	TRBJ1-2	TGTGCCAGCAGTTGGGACAGGGGAGATGGCTACACCTTC	CASSWDRGDGYTF
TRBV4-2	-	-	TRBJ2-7	TGTGCCAGCAGCCAACCTCAAGGGGGGGGGACGTACGAGCAGTACTTC	CASSQPQGGGTYEQYF
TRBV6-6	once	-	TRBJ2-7	TGTGCCAGCGAACCCAGGGTAAGGGGATCCCACGAGCAGTACTTC	CASEPRVRGSHEQYF
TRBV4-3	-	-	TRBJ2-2	TGCGCCAGCAGCCAGAGGACTGAAACCACCGGGGAGCTGTTTTTT	CASSQRTETTGELFF
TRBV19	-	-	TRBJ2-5	TGTGCCAGTAGTATGAGGTTCGGCAGGGGAGAGACCCAGTACTTC	CASSMRFGRGETQYF
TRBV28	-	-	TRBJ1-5	TGTGCCAGCAGTCAACAGGGCCAGCCCCAGCATTTT	CASSQQGQPQHF
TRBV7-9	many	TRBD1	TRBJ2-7	TGTGCCAGCAGCCCCCGAGGGGGCTTGACCTACGAGCAGTACTTC	CASSPRGGLTYEQYF
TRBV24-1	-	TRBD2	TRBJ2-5	TGTGCCACCAGTGATTTGAAGGGCGGGGGGGAGACCCAGTACTTC	CATSDLKGGGETQYF
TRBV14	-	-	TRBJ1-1	TGTGCCAGCAGCCCGGAATCAGGGAAATTTGGAACTGAAGCTTTCTTT	CASSPESGKFGTEAFF
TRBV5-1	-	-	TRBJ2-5	TGCGCCAGCAGCGCTGGGACTCTCCCAGGGGAGACCCAGTACTTC	CASSAGTLPGETQYF
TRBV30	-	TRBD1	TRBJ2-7	TGTGCCTGGAATCTGAGACAGGGGACCTACGAGCAGTACTTC	CAWNLRQGTYEQYF
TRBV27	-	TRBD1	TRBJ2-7	TGTGCCAGCAGTTCTCGGGACAGGGCCTCGCAGTACTTC	CASSSRDRASQYF
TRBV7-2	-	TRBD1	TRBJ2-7	TGTGCCAGCAGCCCCGGGACAGGGGGATTTCGGGAGCAGTACTTC	CASSPGTGGFREQYF
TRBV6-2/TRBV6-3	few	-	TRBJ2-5	TGTGCCAGCAGCCCGGGACATTTGGGGGAGACCCAGTACTTC	CASSPGHLGETQYF
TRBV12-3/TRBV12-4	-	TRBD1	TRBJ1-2	TGTGCCAGCAGACGGACAGGGGGCGATGGCTACACCTTC	CASRRTGGDGYTF
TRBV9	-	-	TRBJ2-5	TGTGCCAGCAGCCGCGGGGCTTACCAAGAGACCCAGTACTTC	CASSRGAYQETQYF
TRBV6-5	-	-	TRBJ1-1	TGTGCCAGCAGTTACTTTCCCGTGCGTTGGAACACTGAAGCTTTCTTT	CASSYFPVRWNTEAFF
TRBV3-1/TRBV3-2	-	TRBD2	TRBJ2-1	TGTGCCAGCAGCCATTATTTAGCGGGGGGGCCTTGGAATGAGCAGTTCTTC	CASSHYLAGGPWNEQFF
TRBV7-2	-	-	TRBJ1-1	TGTGCCAGCAGCCCCCGGCAGGTTAACACTGAAGCTTTCTTT	CASSPRQVNTEAFF
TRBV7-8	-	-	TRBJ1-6	TGTGCCAGCAGCTTCATCAGGGATGGTTCACCCCTCCACTTT	CASSFIRDGSPLHF
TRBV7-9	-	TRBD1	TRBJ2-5	TGTGCCAGCAGCTCGAGGGGGACAGGGAAGGGAGAGACCCAGTACTTC	CASSSRGTGKGETQYF
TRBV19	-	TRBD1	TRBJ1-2	TGTGCCAGTACTAGACAGGGTCTTCCAGGCTACACCTTC	CASTRQGLPGYTF
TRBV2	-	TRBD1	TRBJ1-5	TGTGCCAGCGGGGGACAGGGATATCAGCCCCAGCATTTT	CASGGQGYQPQHF
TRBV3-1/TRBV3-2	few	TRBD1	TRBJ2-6	TGTGCCAGCAGCCGCTCCGGGACAGGGGGAAACTCTGGGGCCAACGTCCTGACTTTC	CASSRSGTGGNSGANVLTF
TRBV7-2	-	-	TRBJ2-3	TGTGCCAGCAGCCCGGGGAGGTCCACAGATACGCAGTATTTT	CASSPGRSTDTQYF
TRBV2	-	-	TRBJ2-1	TGTGCCAGCAGTGATAACCCGGGGATATACAATGAGCAGTTCTTC	CASSDNPGIYNEQFF
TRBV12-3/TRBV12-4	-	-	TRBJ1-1	TGTGCCAGCTCCCGACGAGGGGGCACTGAAGCTTTCTTT	CASSRRGGTEAFF
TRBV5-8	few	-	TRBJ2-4	TGTGCCAGCAGCTTGGAGCTAGCCAAAAACATTCAGTACTTC	CASSLELAKNIQYF
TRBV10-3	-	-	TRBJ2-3	TGTGCCATCAGTGAGTCCGGGACATCAAATACGCAGTATTTT	CAISESGTSNTQYF
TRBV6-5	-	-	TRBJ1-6	TGTGCCAGCACTCGGCTCGTAGCCGGGTCACCCCTCCACTTT	CASTRLVAGSPLHF
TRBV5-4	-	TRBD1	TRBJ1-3	TGTGCCAGCAGCTTCCAGGGGGCGCACACCATATATTTT	CASSFQGAHTIYF
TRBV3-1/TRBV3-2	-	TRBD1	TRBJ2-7	TGTGCCAGCAGCCAAGTAGGGGGCACGAGTTACGAGCAGTACTTC	CASSQVGGTSYEQYF
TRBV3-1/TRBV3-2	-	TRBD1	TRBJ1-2	TGTGCCAGCAGCCAAGAGTTGACAGGGATTAATTTCAGCGGCTACACCTTC	CASSQELTGINFSGYTF
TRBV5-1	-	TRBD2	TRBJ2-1	TGCGCCAGCAGCTTGTACGGGGGGGCGTCCTACAATGAGCAGTTCTTC	CASSLYGGASYNEQFF
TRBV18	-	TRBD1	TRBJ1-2	TGTGCCAGCTCACCGTACACAGGGGAAGCTAACTATGGCTACACCTTC	CASSPYTGEANYGYTF
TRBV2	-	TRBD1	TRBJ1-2	TGTGCCAGCAGGGCGACAGGGTATGGCTACACCTTC	CASRATGYGYTF
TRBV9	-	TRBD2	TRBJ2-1	TGTGCCAGCAGCGTAGATCGTCGGGGGGCCTACAATGAGCAGTTCTTC	CASSVDRRGAYNEQFF
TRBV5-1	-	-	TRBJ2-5	TGCGCCAGCAGCTTGGGAAGCGGTATTGAGACCCAGTACTTC	CASSLGSGIETQYF